Listed below are T cell receptor beta chains from one sample, sequenced in a study of blood T cell repertoires in COVID-19. Clones were sequenced by immunoSEQ multiplex PCR, and TCRdb holds only the in-frame ones, with some missing. In the table there are some 200,000 clones, under 85% of which are singletons. Specimen: peripheral blood. The source is a woman aged 40 to 50 with acute or convalescent COVID-19. Both conserved end residues are part of each CDR3. A D gene is named only where the DNA matches it firmly. Clone size is given for some rows only: seen once, a few or many times, or a class if the clone is expanded.

j_call | v_call | d_call | clone_size | cdr3_nt | cdr3_aa
TRBJ2-1 | TRBV18 | TRBD1 | - | TGTGCCAGCTCACTGGCCGGACAGGGGGCTAATGAGCAGTTCTTC | CASSLAGQGANEQFF
TRBJ1-1 | TRBV20-1 | - | many | TGCAGTGCTAGTTCAGGGATGAACACTGAAGCTTTCTTT | CSASSGMNTEAFF
TRBJ1-2 | TRBV6-5 | TRBD1 | - | TGTGCCAGCAGTTACTCGGGACAGGGCGGCTATGGCTACACCTTC | CASSYSGQGGYGYTF
TRBJ2-3 | TRBV9 | - | once | TGTGCCAGCAACTCCGAGGGCACAGATACGCAGTATTTT | CASNSEGTDTQYF
TRBJ2-7 | TRBV5-5 | TRBD1 | - | TGTGCCAGCAGCTTCAGTCCCGGGACAGGACGCGAGCAGTACTTC | CASSFSPGTGREQYF
TRBJ2-5 | TRBV7-3 | - | many | TGTGCCAGCAGCCCCACAGGTCTCCAAGAGACCCAGTACTTC | CASSPTGLQETQYF
TRBJ2-1 | TRBV2 | TRBD2 | - | TGTGCCAGCAGGCGGACTAGTACTTACAATGAGCAGTTCTTC | CASRRTSTYNEQFF
TRBJ1-2 | TRBV3-1/TRBV3-2 | - | - | TGTGCCAGCAGCCAATACGGGACACTTGGCTACACCTTC | CASSQYGTLGYTF
TRBJ1-6 | TRBV6-6 | TRBD1 | few | TGTGCCAGCAGTTCCGACAGGGTCGTTGCCGCACCCCTCCACTTT | CASSSDRVVAAPLHF
TRBJ2-1 | TRBV10-3 | TRBD2 | - | TGTGCCATCAGTGATAGGAGCGGGGCATACAATGAGCAGTTCTTC | CAISDRSGAYNEQFF
TRBJ1-6 | TRBV6-5 | TRBD1 | few | TGTGCCAGCAGTTACGGTGTAGGACAGGGTAATTCACCCCTCCACTTT | CASSYGVGQGNSPLHF
TRBJ1-2 | TRBV28 | TRBD1 | - | TGTGCCAGCAGTTTCACAGAGACAGGGTATTATGGCTACACCTTC | CASSFTETGYYGYTF
TRBJ1-1 | TRBV24-1 | - | - | TGTGCCACCAGGGGAGCCCGAGGGAACACTGAAGCTTTCTTT | CATRGARGNTEAFF
TRBJ1-6 | TRBV5-1 | TRBD1 | - | TGCGCCAGCAGCCCGGACAGGGTCAATTCACCCCTCCACTTT | CASSPDRVNSPLHF
TRBJ2-1 | TRBV27 | TRBD2 | - | TGTGCCAGCAGTTTCCTGACTAGCGGGAGGGCTAGCCCCTACAATGAGCAGTTCTTC | CASSFLTSGRASPYNEQFF
TRBJ2-2 | TRBV27 | TRBD2 | - | TGTGCCAGCAGTTTAAGGACGGGAGGAACCGGGGAGCTGTTTTTT | CASSLRTGGTGELFF
TRBJ2-1 | TRBV9 | TRBD2 | - | TGTGCCAGCAGCGTACAGATCCGGGGGGAATACAATGAGCAGTTCTTC | CASSVQIRGEYNEQFF
TRBJ2-1 | TRBV6-5 | TRBD2 | - | TGTGCCAGCAGTCCGACTAGCGGGAGTATCAGGGAGCAGTTCTTC | CASSPTSGSIREQFF
TRBJ2-4 | TRBV25-1 | TRBD1 | - | TGTGCCAGCAGTGAGGGTTCAGGGGGAATAGCCAAAAACATTCAGTACTTC | CASSEGSGGIAKNIQYF
TRBJ1-5 | TRBV7-8 | TRBD1 | - | TGTGCCAGCAGCCCCGGAGGGGACAGCTTTTCGGTGCAGCCCCAGCATTTT | CASSPGGDSFSVQPQHF
TRBJ2-5 | TRBV11-2 | TRBD2 | - | TGTGCCAGCAGCCAAGGACTAGCGGGGGCTCAGACCCAGTACTTC | CASSQGLAGAQTQYF
TRBJ1-1 | TRBV6-5 | - | - | TGTGCCAGCGGGGAACAAGCGGACACTGAAGCTTTCTTT | CASGEQADTEAFF
TRBJ2-7 | TRBV3-1/TRBV3-2 | TRBD2 | - | TGTGCCAGCAGCCAACGCGGGAGGGCCTTTTACGAGCAGTACTTC | CASSQRGRAFYEQYF
TRBJ1-2 | TRBV6-1 | - | few | TGTGCCAGCAGTGAAGCGGGGCTGGGTGGCTACACCTTC | CASSEAGLGGYTF
TRBJ2-3 | TRBV7-6 | TRBD2 | - | TGTGCCAGCAGCTTACACCCGGGACTAGCGGGAGGGTCGGATACGCAGTATTTT | CASSLHPGLAGGSDTQYF
TRBJ1-3 | TRBV12-3/TRBV12-4 | - | - | TGTGCCAGCAGTTTATATCTGGGAAACACCATATATTTT | CASSLYLGNTIYF
TRBJ1-3 | TRBV30 | - | - | TGTGCCTGGCAAGACACAGGGGGAAACACCATATATTTT | CAWQDTGGNTIYF
TRBJ2-1 | TRBV27 | TRBD2 | - | TGTGCCAGCAGTTCCCGGACTAGCGCCAATGAGCAGTTCTTC | CASSSRTSANEQFF
TRBJ2-5 | TRBV6-5 | TRBD2 | - | TGTGCCAGCAGCCCCTCCGGGAGGGCCCGGGAGACCCAGTACTTC | CASSPSGRARETQYF
TRBJ1-1 | TRBV5-1 | TRBD1 | - | TGCGCCAGCAGCTTGGGACAGGGGGTCACTGAAGCTTTCTTT | CASSLGQGVTEAFF
TRBJ2-1 | TRBV7-2 | - | few | TGTGCCAGCAGCTTAGCGTCAGCAAGCCTAGGGGGTGAGCAGTTCTTC | CASSLASASLGGEQFF
TRBJ2-4 | TRBV5-4 | TRBD1 | - | TGTGCCAGCAGCCCGAACGACAGGGTCAGATCCAAAAACATTCAGTACTTC | CASSPNDRVRSKNIQYF
TRBJ2-7 | TRBV6-5 | TRBD1 | once | TGTGCCAGCAGTTCAGGGGGCGAGTCCCACGAGCAGTACTTC | CASSSGGESHEQYF
TRBJ1-3 | TRBV28 | - | - | TGTGCCACCTTGAGGAAGTTTCTGGGAAACACCATATATTTT | CATLRKFLGNTIYF
TRBJ1-1 | TRBV28 | - | - | TGTGCCAGCAGCTCAGGGGACACTGAAGCTTTCTTT | CASSSGDTEAFF
TRBJ2-7 | TRBV27 | TRBD1 | - | TGTGCCAGCAGATCTTACGGACAGGGCTCCTACGAGCAGTACTTC | CASRSYGQGSYEQYF
TRBJ1-1 | TRBV2 | - | - | TGTGCCAGCAGGGAACGGAGCACTGAAGCTTTCTTT | CASRERSTEAFF
TRBJ2-1 | TRBV27 | TRBD2 | - | TGTGCCAGCAGCAGCGGGATCCACAATGAGCAGTTCTTC | CASSSGIHNEQFF
TRBJ1-1 | TRBV19 | - | - | TGTGCCAGTCAAGACAGGTTTGAAGCTTTCTTT | CASQDRFEAFF
TRBJ1-5 | TRBV7-9 | - | - | TGTGCCAGCAGCCCCTCCGGGTTGAGCAATCAGCCCCAGCATTTT | CASSPSGLSNQPQHF
TRBJ1-2 | TRBV7-5 | - | - | TGTGTCAGAAGCCGCCGGACAGGGACGGGCTACACCTTC | CVRSRRTGTGYTF